The 19 T cell receptor beta chains reported below all come from one sample, sequenced in a study of identical twins. TCRdb used MiXCR to reprocess the 5' RACE reads, holding one entry per CDR3 protein. The sample includes about 900,000 distinct CDR3 sequences, around 12% seen only once; the top ten take around 1.6%. These data were also filed under a second study, of yellow fever vaccine responses in identical twins.

The specimen was PBMCs. These receptor sequences come from a woman aged 18 to 35 in good health.

The chain joins TRBV9 to TRBJ2-6, with 7 positions matching TRBD1. Trimming cost V 3 bases and J 3 bases; bases outside gene matches: 9. The CDR3 spans 17 residues. Germline V gives CDR1 SGDLS, CDR2 YYNGEE. CDR3 region: CASSARQGSLGANVLTF. In DNA form, the CDR3 reads TGTGCCAGCAGCGCTCGACAGGGCTCCCTTGGGGCCAACGTCCTGACTTTC.

The chain recombines TRBV4-1 with TRBJ2-3; 11 bases fit TRBD1. Germline CDR1 reads MGHRA; CDR2 reads YSYEKL. The trim removed 2 bases at V and 3 bases at J, leaving 4 bases unmatched. The CDR3 extends over 16 amino acids. CDR3 sequence (DNA): TGCGCCAGCAGCCAAACGGGACAGGGGGAAACAGATACGCAGTATTTT. Protein product: CASSQTGQGETDTQYF.

This clonotype was seen only a few times. Written as DNA, the CDR3 is TGTGCCAGCAGCTTAGCAGGACTAGCGGGAAGGCGGCAGTTCTTC. Protein: CASSLAGLAGRRQFF. The J gene is TRBJ2-1, the V gene TRBV5-4, with 12 bases lining up with TRBD2. This CDR3 spans 15 amino acids. The ends lost 2 bases at V and 12 bases at J; junction bases unmatched: 9. Germline V lookup: CDR1 SGHNT, CDR2 YYREEE (reference sequence). Full variable domain (outside the CDR3, taken from reference TRBV5-4 and TRBJ2-1): ETGVTQSPTHLIKTRGQQVTLRCSSQSGHNTVSWYQQALGQGPQFIFQYYREEENGRGNFPPRFSGLQFPNYSSELNVNALELDDSALYLCASSLAGLAGRRQFFGPGTRLTVL.

The chain employs TRBV5-6 and TRBJ1-4, with D possibly being TRBD1 (5 bases). This CDR3 contains 15 residues. Trimming took off 2 bases at V and 3 bases at J, with 11 bases between the two ends. CDR1 SGHDT and CDR2 YYEEEE come from the germline V gene. DNA for the CDR3: TGTGCCAGCAGCTTCCGGGACCGACCTAATGAAAAACTGTTTTTT. Protein product: CASSFRDRPNEKLFF.

V and J are TRBV11-3 and TRBJ2-1; the match to TRBD2 covers 8 bases. Losses at the gene ends were 3 bases for V and 9 bases for J; bases not matched to a gene: 13. Per the germline V gene, CDR1 is SGHNT and CDR2 is YENEEA. The CDR3 covers 16 residues. The CDR3 coding sequence is TGTGCCAGCAGCTTCCGGGGAGCGGGAGATTTGAGTGAGCAGTTCTTC. This encodes CASSFRGAGDLSEQFF.

This clonotype was counted at least ten times. The rearrangement links TRBV28 to TRBJ2-3, with 9 bases matching TRBD2. Trimming at V came to 4 bases and at J to 1 base, leaving 6 bases not matched to a gene. CDR1 and CDR2 from the germline V gene are MDHEN and SYDVKM. The CDR3 is 16 amino acids. DNA of the CDR3: TGTGCCAGCAGTTGGGAGCGGGGGGAGCGCACAGATACGCAGTATTTT. Translated, it gives CASSWERGERTDTQYF.

CDR3 in amino acids: CASSESPPGYGYTF. DNA for the CDR3: TGCGCCAGCAGTGAATCTCCCCCGGGGTATGGCTACACCTTC. V and J are TRBV10-2 and TRBJ1-2; no clear D. V was clipped by 3 bases and J by 5 bases, with 13 bases between them. The CDR3 runs to 14 residues. Germline assignment: CDR1 WSHSY and CDR2 SAAADI.

In this sample, this clonotype turned up a few times. The chain recombines TRBV6-1 with TRBJ1-3; tentatively, D is TRBD1 (5 bases). Trimming removed 4 bases from V and 1 base from J, with 11 bases in between. CDR3 length: 15 residues. Germline V gene sequence: CDR1 MNHNS, CDR2 SASEGT. The CDR3 loop is CASSGFRVSGNTIYF. CDR3 nucleotide sequence: TGTGCCAGCAGTGGTTTCAGGGTGTCTGGAAACACCATATATTTT.

This chain uses TRBV7-6 with TRBJ2-7; possibly TRBD2 for D (5 bases). The germline V gene has CDR1 SGHVS and CDR2 FNYEAQ. V was pared by 1 base and J by 5 bases, with 12 bases between. This CDR3 region has 14 residues. The CDR3 nucleotides are TGTGCCAGCAGCTTAGGTGCTCGAGGGCACGAGCAGTACTTC. This codes for CASSLGARGHEQYF.

In this sample, this clonotype turned up a few times. One end of the junction is discordant with germline, which a read error may explain. This chain uses TRBV24-1 with TRBJ2-1; 8 bases map to TRBD2. Germline CDR1 reads KGHDR; CDR2 reads SFDVKD. The CDR3 sequence is 16 residues long. The CDR3 DNA follows: TGTGCCACCAGTCCTTCCGGGACTAGTTCCTTCAATGAGCAGTTCTTC. Translated, it gives CATSPSGTSSFNEQFF.

This clonotype was counted a few times. This chain links TRBV12-3 or TRBV12-4 with TRBJ2-3; weak D call: TRBD1 (5 bases). CDR3 length: 15 residues. Deletions cut 1 base from V and 2 bases from J, with 10 bases between. The CDR3 loop reads CASSLGLGATDTQYF. The DNA for the CDR3 is TGTGCCAGCAGTTTAGGGCTAGGGGCCACAGATACGCAGTATTTT.

This clonotype was counted ten times or more. The genes are TRBV12-1 and TRBJ2-1; the table calls TRBD2, which could not be checked here. TRBV12-1 is noted as a pseudogene. This CDR3 spans 19 amino acids. The CDR3 sequence: CASSFAFRGLRVYSNEQFF. The CDR3 nucleotides read TGTGCCAGCAGCTTTGCGTTTCGCGGATTGAGGGTGTACAGCAATGAGCAGTTCTTC.

The chain is built from TRBV14 and TRBJ2-7; 8 nucleotides align to TRBD1. The CDR3 runs to 15 residues. Germline loops: CDR1 SGHDN, CDR2 FVKESK. V lost 5 bases, J lost 3 bases, and 9 bases stayed unmatched. CDR3 protein: CASSAGLGQGYEQYF. As DNA, the CDR3 is TGTGCCAGCAGCGCCGGGCTCGGACAGGGCTACGAGCAGTACTTC.

The rearrangement uses TRBV12-3 or TRBV12-4 and TRBJ2-7, with 11 bases fitting TRBD2. V shed 3 bases, J shed 6 bases, and the junction held 7 bases outside the gene matches. This CDR3 is built from 15 residues. The CDR3 coding sequence is TGTGCCAGCAGTTTGTTGTTACTAGCGGGAGTCGAGCAGTACTTC. Its protein product is CASSLLLLAGVEQYF.

This clonotype was seen repeatedly, ten times or more. The genes are TRBV10-3 and TRBJ2-7; TRBD2 agrees at 10 bases. Trimming took 6 bases from V and 7 from J; bases not matched to a gene: 9. Germline lookup yields CDR1 ENHRY and CDR2 SYGVKD. The CDR3 extends over 14 amino acids. The CDR3 region has the DNA TGTGCCATCAGAAGCCTAGCGGGAGTAGAGGAGCAGTACTTC. Encoded protein: CAIRSLAGVEEQYF.

The CDR3 nucleotides read TGTGCCAGCAGTTTATCGGGGGGGCAGTTGTATTCACCCCTCCACTTT. Amino acid sequence: CASSLSGGQLYSPLHF. V and J are TRBV27 and TRBJ1-6; a weak D match, TRBD1 (6 bases). The CDR3 has 16 residues. Trimming cost V 0 bases and J 8 bases, with 14 bases left between them. Germline V CDR1 and CDR2: MNHEY, SMNVEV (reference sequence).

V usage is TRBV11-2 and J usage is TRBJ2-1; 9 positions match TRBD1. From germline, CDR1 is SGHAT and CDR2 FQNNGV. This CDR3 contains 17 residues. V shed 5 bases and J 0 bases; nucleotides not matched to a gene: 8. CDR3 residues: CASSTTGGDHSYNEQFF. The CDR3 bases are TGTGCCAGCAGCACGACAGGGGGGGACCACTCCTACAATGAGCAGTTCTTC.

This clonotype was picked up many times. The chain is built from TRBV4-1 and TRBJ2-5, with 8 bases fitting TRBD1. The CDR3 spans 16 residues. J gave up 1 base and V 4 bases, and 8 bases lay outside the gene matches. Germline V gives CDR1 MGHRA, CDR2 YSYEKL. The CDR3 sequence: CASSLRQGNSQETQYF. The DNA for the CDR3 is TGCGCCAGCAGCCTCAGACAGGGGAATTCCCAAGAGACCCAGTACTTC.

This clonotype appeared a few times. This rearrangement joins TRBV7-9 to TRBJ1-2; possibly TRBD1 for D (6 bases). CDR3 length: 15 residues. Trimming shortened V by 1 base and J by 7 bases, and 16 bases separated the two germline ends. Germline V gene sequence: CDR1 SEHNR, CDR2 FQNEAQ (reference sequence). CDR3 amino acids: CASSLVEQGTGGYTF. The CDR3, as DNA: TGTGCCAGCAGCTTAGTTGAACAGGGCACCGGTGGCTACACCTTC.